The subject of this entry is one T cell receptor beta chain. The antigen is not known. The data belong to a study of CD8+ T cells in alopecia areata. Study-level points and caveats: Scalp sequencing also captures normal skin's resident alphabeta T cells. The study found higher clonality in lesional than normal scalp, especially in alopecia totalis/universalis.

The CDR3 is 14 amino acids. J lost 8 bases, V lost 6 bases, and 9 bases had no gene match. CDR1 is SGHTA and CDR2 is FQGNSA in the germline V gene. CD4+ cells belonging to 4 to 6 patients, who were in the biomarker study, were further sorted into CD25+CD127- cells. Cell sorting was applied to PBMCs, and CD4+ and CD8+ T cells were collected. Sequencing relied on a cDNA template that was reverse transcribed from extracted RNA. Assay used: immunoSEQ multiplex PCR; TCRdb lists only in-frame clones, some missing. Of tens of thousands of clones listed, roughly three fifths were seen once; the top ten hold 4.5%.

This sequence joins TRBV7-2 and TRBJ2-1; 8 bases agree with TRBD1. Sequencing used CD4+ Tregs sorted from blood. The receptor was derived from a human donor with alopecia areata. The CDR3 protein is CASSITRGRDEQFF. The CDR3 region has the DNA TGTGCCAGCAGTATAACCAGGGGGCGTGATGAGCAGTTCTTC.